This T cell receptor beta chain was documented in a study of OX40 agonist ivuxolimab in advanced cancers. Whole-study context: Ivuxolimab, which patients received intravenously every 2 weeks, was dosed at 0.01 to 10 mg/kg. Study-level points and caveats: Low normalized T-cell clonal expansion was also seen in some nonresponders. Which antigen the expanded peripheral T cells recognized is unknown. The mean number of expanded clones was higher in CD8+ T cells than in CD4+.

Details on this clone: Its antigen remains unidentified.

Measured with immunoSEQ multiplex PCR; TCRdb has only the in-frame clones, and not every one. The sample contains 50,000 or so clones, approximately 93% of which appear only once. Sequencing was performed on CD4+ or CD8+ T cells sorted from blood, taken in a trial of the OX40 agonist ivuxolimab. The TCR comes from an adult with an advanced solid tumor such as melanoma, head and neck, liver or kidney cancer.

CDR3 sequence: CASSLTGSQRAFF. The CDR3 DNA sequence: TGCGCCAGCAGCCTAACAGGGTCCCAGCGAGCTTTCTTT. The rearrangement links TRBV10-1 to TRBJ1-1, with D maybe TRBD1 (6 bases). Per the germline V gene, CDR1 is WNHNN and CDR2 is SYGVQD (reference sequence). Trimming removed 6 bases from V and 10 bases from J, with 18 bases in between. This CDR3 has 13 amino acids.